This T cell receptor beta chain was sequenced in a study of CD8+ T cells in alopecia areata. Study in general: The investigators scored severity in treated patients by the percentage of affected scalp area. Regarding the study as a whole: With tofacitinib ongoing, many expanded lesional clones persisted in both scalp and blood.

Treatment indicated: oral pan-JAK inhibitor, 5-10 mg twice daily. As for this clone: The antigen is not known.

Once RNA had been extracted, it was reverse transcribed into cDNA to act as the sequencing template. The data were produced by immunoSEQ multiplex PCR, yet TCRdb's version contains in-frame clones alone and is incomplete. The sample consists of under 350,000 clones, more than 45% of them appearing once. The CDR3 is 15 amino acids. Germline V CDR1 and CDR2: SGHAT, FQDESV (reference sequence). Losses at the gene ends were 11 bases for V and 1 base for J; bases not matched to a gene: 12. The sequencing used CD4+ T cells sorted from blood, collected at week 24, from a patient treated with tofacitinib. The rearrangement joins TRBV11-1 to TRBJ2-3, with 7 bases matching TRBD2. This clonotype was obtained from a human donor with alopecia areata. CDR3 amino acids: CASAEAGVGTDTQYF. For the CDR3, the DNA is TGTGCCTCCGCGGAGGCGGGGGTGGGCACAGATACGCAGTATTTT.